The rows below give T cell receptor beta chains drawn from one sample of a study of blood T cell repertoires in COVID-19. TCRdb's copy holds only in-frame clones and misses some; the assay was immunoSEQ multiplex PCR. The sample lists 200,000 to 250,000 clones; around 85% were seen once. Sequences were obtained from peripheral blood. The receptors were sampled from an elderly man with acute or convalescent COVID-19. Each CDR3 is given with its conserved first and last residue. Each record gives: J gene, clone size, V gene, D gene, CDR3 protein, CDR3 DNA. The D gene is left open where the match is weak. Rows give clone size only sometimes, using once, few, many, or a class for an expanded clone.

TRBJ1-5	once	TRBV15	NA	CATSPTRGSSQPQHF	TGTGCCACCAGTCCTACAAGGGGGAGTAGCCAGCCCCAGCATTTT
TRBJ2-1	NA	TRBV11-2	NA	CASSLVGGLYNEQFF	TGTGCCAGCAGCTTAGTTGGCGGCCTCTACAATGAGCAGTTCTTC
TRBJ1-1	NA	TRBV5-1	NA	CASSLASGRGNTEAFF	TGCGCCAGCAGCTTGGCCTCGGGCAGGGGAAACACTGAAGCTTTCTTT
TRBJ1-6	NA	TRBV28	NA	CASSLSLDTGLTRSLHF	TGTGCCAGCAGTTTATCACTGGACACCGGTTTGACTCGATCCCTCCACTTT
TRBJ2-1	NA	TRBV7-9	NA	CASSIPVRSNEQFF	TGTGCCAGCAGCATTCCGGTCCGAAGCAATGAGCAGTTCTTC
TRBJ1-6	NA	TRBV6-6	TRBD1	CASSLQGARDSPLHF	TGTGCCAGCAGCCTACAGGGGGCTAGGGATTCACCCCTCCACTTT
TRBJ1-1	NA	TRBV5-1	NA	CASSLWCREEAFF	TGCGCCAGCAGCTTGTGGTGCAGGGAAGAAGCTTTCTTT
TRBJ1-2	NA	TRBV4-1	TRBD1	CASSLPGQGASGYTF	TGCGCCAGCAGCCTGCCGGGACAGGGGGCATCTGGCTACACCTTC
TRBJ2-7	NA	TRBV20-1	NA	CSASRGRSYEQYF	TGCAGTGCTAGTCGTGGCCGCTCCTACGAGCAGTACTTC
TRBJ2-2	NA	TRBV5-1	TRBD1	CASSSPGQGNTGELFF	TGCGCCAGCAGCTCGCCGGGACAGGGCAACACCGGGGAGCTGTTTTTT
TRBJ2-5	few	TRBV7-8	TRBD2	CASSSTRGGNRQTQYF	TGTGCCAGCAGCTCGACACGGGGGGGCAATCGGCAGACCCAGTACTTC
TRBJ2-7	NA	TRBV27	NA	CASSKGVISYEQYF	TGTGCCAGCAGTAAGGGGGTTATTTCCTACGAGCAGTACTTC
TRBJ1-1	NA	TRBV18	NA	CASSPRQLNTEAFF	TGTGCCAGCTCACCACGACAGTTGAACACTGAAGCTTTCTTT
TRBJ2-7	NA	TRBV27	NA	CASSLSTVSQYEQYF	TGTGCCAGCAGTTTATCAACAGTGAGCCAGTACGAGCAGTACTTC
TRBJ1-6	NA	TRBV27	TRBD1	CASSQTGWNSPLHF	TGTGCCAGCAGTCAGACAGGGTGGAATTCACCCCTCCACTTT
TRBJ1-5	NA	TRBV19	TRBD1	CASSRRDRTFLQHF	TGTGCCAGTAGCCGCCGGGACAGGACGTTTCTCCAGCATTTT
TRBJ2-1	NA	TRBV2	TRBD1	CASRGRGRSGNEQFF	TGTGCCAGCAGAGGCAGGGGGCGGTCGGGCAATGAGCAGTTCTTC
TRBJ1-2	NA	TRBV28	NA	CASSSGSGYTF	TGTGCCAGCAGCTCAGGGTCTGGCTACACCTTC
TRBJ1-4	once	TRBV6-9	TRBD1	CATGDRDNEKLFF	TGTGCCACCGGGGACAGGGATAATGAAAAACTGTTTTTT
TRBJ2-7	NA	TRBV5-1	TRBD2	CASRPGSGRRGRALEQYF	TGCGCCAGCCGACCGGGTTCCGGGAGACGCGGGAGGGCCCTCGAGCAGTACTTC
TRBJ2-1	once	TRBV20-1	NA	CSARGRNEQFF	TGCAGTGCTAGAGGGAGAAATGAGCAGTTCTTC
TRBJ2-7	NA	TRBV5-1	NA	CASSFPGTYEQYF	TGCGCCAGCAGCTTTCCCGGGACCTACGAGCAGTACTTC
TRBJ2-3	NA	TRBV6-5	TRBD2	CASRISLEIAGYF	TGTGCCAGCAGGATCTCGTTGGAAATAGCGGGGTATTTT
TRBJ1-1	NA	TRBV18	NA	CASSGRLELGTEAFF	TGTGCCAGCTCCGGGAGACTGGAGCTGGGAACTGAAGCTTTCTTT
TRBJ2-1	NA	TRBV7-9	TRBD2	CASSLRLAGQNEQFF	TGTGCCAGCAGCTTACGGCTAGCGGGGCAAAATGAGCAGTTCTTC
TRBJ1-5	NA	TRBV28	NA	CAVKRAGRDNQPQHF	TGTGCCGTCAAACGGGCAGGGCGGGACAATCAGCCCCAGCATTTT
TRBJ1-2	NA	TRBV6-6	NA	CASRSELYGYTF	TGTGCCAGCCGATCTGAGCTCTATGGCTACACCTTC
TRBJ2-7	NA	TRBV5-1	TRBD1	CASSWALGGQGLEQYF	TGCGCCAGCAGCTGGGCTTTGGGAGGACAGGGCTTGGAGCAGTACTTC
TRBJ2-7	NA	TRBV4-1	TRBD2	CASSQEVASGRASNNEQYF	TGCGCCAGCAGCCAAGAAGTGGCTAGCGGGAGGGCCAGCAACAACGAGCAGTACTTC
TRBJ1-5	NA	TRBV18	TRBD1	CASSPGTGANRWQPQHF	TGTGCCAGCTCCCCCGGGACAGGCGCCAATCGGTGGCAGCCCCAGCATTTT
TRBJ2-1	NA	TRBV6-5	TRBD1	CASGIGTALNEQFF	TGTGCCAGCGGCATCGGGACAGCCCTTAATGAGCAGTTCTTC
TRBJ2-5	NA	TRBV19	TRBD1	CASSIGPGGGETQYF	TGTGCCAGTAGTATCGGCCCAGGGGGCGGAGAGACCCAGTACTTC
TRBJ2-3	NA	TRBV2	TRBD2	CASSVDGGAGTDTQYF	TGTGCCAGCAGTGTGGACGGGGGGGCCGGCACAGATACGCAGTATTTT
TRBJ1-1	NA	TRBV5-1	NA	CASSLVGGNDEAFF	TGCGCCAGCAGCTTGGTTGGCGGTAACGATGAAGCTTTCTTT
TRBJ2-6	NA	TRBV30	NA	CAWSRRRGLGYGANVLTF	TGTGCCTGGAGTCGAAGGAGGGGACTCGGATATGGGGCCAACGTCCTGACTTTC
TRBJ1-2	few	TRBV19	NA	CASSIDRGPGLHYGYTF	TGTGCCAGTAGTATAGATCGTGGTCCGGGACTTCACTATGGCTACACCTTC
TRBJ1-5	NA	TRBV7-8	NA	CASSSENKGRGRGQPQHF	TGTGCCAGCAGCTCCGAAAATAAGGGGCGGGGACGCGGTCAGCCCCAGCATTTT
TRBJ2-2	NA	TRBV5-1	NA	CASSLGGGENTGELFF	TGCGCCAGCAGCTTGGGTGGGGGCGAGAACACCGGGGAGCTGTTTTTT
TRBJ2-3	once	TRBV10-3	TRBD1	CAISESWDRGRNTQYF	TGTGCCATCAGTGAGTCGTGGGACAGGGGGAGGAATACGCAGTATTTT
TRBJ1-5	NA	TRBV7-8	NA	CASSLEPGQPQHF	TGTGCCAGCAGCTTGGAGCCCGGTCAGCCCCAGCATTTT
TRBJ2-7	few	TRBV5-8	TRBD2	CASSDSLLAGGFEQYF	TGTGCCAGCAGCGACAGCCTACTAGCGGGGGGTTTCGAGCAGTACTTC
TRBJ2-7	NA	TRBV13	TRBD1	CASSFPPNNRGFYEQYF	TGTGCCAGCAGCTTCCCCCCTAACAACAGGGGGTTCTACGAGCAGTACTTC
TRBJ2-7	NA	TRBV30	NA	CAWSGGLLSSYEQYF	TGTGCCTGGAGTGGGGGACTCCTGAGCTCCTACGAGCAGTACTTC
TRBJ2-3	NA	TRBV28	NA	CASSFGLITDTQYF	TGTGCCAGCAGTTTTGGCCTTATCACAGATACGCAGTATTTT
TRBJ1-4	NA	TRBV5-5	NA	CASSLDGLKNEKLFF	TGTGCCAGCAGCTTGGATGGACTGAAAAATGAAAAACTGTTTTTT
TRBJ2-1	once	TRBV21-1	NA	CASSPRDSPSEQFF	TGTGCCAGCAGCCCCCGGGACAGTCCTAGTGAGCAGTTCTTC
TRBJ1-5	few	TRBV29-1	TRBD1	CSVLQGYDSNQPQHF	TGCAGCGTTTTACAGGGGTATGATAGCAATCAGCCCCAGCATTTT
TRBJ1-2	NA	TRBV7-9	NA	CASSSRGGGGYTF	TGTGCCAGCAGCTCGAGGGGAGGGGGTGGCTACACCTTC
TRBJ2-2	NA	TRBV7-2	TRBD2	CASSPGRVNTGELFF	TGTGCCAGCAGCCCAGGGAGGGTTAACACCGGGGAGCTGTTTTTT